This entry features one TCR beta chain sequence. Its antigen remains unknown. This specimen belongs to a study of CD8 T cells in Susac syndrome. High-throughput TCR beta sequencing covered peripheral CD8+ and CD4+ T cells. TEMRA cells were enriched by FACS, and CD4+ and CD8+ T cells were negatively isolated. Reverse transcription of roughly 0.5 to 1 ug RNA was carried out with random hexamers. Amplification of TCR beta CDR3 used immunoSEQ multiplex PCR across 54 Vbeta and 13 Jbeta. TCRdb processed the immunoSEQ multiplex PCR reads anew with MiXCR; each CDR3 protein has one entry. The profile shows 110,000 to 150,000 distinct CDR3 sequences, 90% to 95% of them singletons. Regarding the study as a whole: The study acknowledged a relatively small number of individuals in its TCR sequencing and HLA analysis.

The receptor's source is a human donor in good health. Material for sequencing was CD8+ T cells from PBMCs.

The CDR3: CASSQEKGLEQFF. CDR3 nucleotide sequence: TGCGCCAGCAGCCAAGAAAAGGGACTGGAGCAGTTCTTC. The chain is built from TRBV4-3 and TRBJ2-1, with D possibly matching TRBD2 (6 bases). Germline CDR1 reads LGHNA; CDR2 reads YSLEER. Trimming left V 0 bases short and J 10 bases short, with 10 bases between. CDR3 length equals 13 residues.